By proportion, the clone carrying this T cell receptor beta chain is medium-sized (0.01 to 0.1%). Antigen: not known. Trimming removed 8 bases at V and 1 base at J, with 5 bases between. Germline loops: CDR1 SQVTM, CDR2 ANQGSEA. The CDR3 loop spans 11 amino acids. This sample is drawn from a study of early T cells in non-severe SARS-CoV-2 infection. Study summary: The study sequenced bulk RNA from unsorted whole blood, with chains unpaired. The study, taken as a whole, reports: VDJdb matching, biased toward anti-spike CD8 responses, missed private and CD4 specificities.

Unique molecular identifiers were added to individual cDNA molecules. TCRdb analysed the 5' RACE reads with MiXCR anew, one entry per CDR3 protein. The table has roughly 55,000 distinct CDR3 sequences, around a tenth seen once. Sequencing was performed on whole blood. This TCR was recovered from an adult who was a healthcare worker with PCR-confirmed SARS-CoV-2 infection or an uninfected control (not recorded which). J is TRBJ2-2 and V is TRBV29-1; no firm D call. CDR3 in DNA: TGCAGCATACGGAACACCGGGGAGCTGTTTTTT. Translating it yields CSIRNTGELFF.